This TCR beta chain came from a study of shared clonotypes between healthy human individuals. In the study overall: Researchers drew samples from two women and three men aged 18 to 49. Per donor, CD8 memory used one plate, CD8 naive used two, CD4 memory used three and CD4 naive used three. General observations from the study: There were few donors, and this limited the genetic and exposure-history diversity represented.

Profiled with immunoSEQ multiplex PCR; TCRdb holds only in-frame clones, not every one. The sample holds some 2.1 million clones, 93% seen once. Germline V gives CDR1 LNHNV, CDR2 YYDKDF (reference sequence). Between the trimmed V and J ends, which lost 3 bases and 1 base, there was a span of 9 bases. CDR3 size: 15 residues. Naive CD8 populations comprised CD45RO-negative cells positively selected for CCR7, excluding terminally differentiated effector memory CD45RA+ cells. Regarding this clone: Antigen unknown.

The origin of this receptor is a man between 18 and 35 years old in good health. Some clones in this sample may be carry-over from other donors' samples. The chain uses TRBV15 and TRBJ1-4; TRBD1 is a possible D gene (5 bases). Material for sequencing was naive CD8+ T cells from PBMCs. CDR3 region: CATSSRQQTNEKLFF. The CDR3 DNA follows: TGTGCCACCAGCAGTAGACAGCAAACTAATGAAAAACTGTTTTTT.